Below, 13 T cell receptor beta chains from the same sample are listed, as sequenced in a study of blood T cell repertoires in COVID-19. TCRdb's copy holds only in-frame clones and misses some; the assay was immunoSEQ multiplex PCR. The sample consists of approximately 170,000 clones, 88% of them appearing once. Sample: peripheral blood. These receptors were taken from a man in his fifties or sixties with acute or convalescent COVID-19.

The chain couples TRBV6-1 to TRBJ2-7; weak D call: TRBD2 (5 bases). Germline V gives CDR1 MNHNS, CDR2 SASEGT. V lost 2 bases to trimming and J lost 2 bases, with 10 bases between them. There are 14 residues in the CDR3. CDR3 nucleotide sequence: TGTGCCAGCAGTGAAAGCGGTTCCGCCTACGAGCAGTACTTC. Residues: CASSESGSAYEQYF.

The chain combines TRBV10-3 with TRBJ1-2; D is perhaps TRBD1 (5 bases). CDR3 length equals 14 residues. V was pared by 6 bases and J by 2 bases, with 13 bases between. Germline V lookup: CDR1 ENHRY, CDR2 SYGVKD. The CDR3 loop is CAISQQEPNYGYTF. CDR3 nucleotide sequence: TGTGCCATCAGCCAACAGGAACCGAACTATGGCTACACCTTC.

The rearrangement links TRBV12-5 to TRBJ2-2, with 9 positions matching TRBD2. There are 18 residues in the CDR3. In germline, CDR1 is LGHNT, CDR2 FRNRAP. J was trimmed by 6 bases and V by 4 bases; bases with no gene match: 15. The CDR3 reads CASGSYLGRGGASGELFF. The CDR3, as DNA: TGTGCTAGTGGTTCGTATCTGGGTCGCGGGGGGGCCTCCGGGGAGCTGTTTTTT.

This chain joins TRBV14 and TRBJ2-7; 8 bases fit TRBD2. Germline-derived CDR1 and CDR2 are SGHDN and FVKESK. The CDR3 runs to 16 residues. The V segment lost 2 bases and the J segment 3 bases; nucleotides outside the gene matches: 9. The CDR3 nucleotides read TGTGCCAGCAGCCAACGTAATCTAGCGGGCCTCTACGAGCAGTACTTC. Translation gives CASSQRNLAGLYEQYF.

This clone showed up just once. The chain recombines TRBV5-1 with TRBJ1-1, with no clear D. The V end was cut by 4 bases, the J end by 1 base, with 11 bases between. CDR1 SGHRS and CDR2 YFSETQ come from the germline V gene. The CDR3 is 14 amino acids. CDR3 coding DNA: TGCGCCAGCAGCGCTACGCAGGCGAACACTGAAGCTTTCTTT. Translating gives CASSATQANTEAFF.

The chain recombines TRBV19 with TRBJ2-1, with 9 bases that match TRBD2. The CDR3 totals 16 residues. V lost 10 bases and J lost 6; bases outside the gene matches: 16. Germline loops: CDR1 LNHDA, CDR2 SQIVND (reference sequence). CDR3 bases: TGTGCCACCCTGTCCAGGGGTGCAGCGGGAGGCAATGAGCAGTTCTTC. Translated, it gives CATLSRGAAGGNEQFF.

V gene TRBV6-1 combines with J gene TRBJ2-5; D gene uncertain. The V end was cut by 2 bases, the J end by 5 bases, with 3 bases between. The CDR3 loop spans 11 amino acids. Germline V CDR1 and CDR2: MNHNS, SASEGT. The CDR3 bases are TGTGCCAGCAGTGAACAGGAGACCCAGTACTTC. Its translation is CASSEQETQYF.

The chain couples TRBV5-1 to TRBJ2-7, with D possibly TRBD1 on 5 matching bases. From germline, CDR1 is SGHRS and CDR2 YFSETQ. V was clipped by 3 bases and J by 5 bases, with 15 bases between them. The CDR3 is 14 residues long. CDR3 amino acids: CASSWTTGGDEQYV. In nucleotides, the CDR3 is TGCGCCAGCAGCTGGACAACTGGTGGCGACGAGCAGTACGTC.

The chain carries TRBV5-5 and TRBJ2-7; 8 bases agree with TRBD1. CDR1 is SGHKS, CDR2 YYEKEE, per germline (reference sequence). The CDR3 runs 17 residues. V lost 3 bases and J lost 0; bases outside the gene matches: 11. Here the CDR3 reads CASSSSGTGYTSYEQYV. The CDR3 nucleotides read TGTGCCAGCAGCTCCTCCGGGACAGGATACACCTCCTACGAGCAGTACGTC.

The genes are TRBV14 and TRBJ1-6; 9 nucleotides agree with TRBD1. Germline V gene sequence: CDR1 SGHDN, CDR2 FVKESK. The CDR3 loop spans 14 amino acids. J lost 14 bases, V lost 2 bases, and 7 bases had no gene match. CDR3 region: CASSQTGGSSTLHF. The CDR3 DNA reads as TGTGCCAGCAGCCAAACAGGGGGCTCGAGTACCCTCCACTTT.

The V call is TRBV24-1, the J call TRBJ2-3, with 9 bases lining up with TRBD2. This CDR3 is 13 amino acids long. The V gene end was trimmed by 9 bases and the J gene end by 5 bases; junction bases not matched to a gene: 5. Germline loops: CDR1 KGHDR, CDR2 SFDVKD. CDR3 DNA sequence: TGTGCCACCGCGGGGGGGGCCGTAGATACGCAGTATTTT. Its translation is CATAGGAVDTQYF.

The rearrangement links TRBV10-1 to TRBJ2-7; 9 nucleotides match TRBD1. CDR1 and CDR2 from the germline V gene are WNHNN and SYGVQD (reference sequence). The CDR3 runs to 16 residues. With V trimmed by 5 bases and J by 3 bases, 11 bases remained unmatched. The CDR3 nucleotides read TGCGCCAGCAGTACTAGACAGGGGGATGATCTCTACGAGCAGTACTTC. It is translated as CASSTRQGDDLYEQYF.

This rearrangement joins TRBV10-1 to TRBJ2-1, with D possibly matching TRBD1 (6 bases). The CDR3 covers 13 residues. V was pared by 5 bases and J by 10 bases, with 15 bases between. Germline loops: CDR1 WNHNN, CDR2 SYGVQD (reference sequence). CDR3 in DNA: TGCGCCAGCAGTTCGGACAGCTTCTCCGAGCAGTTCTTC. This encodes CASSSDSFSEQFF.